Below, one T cell receptor beta chain is given with its context. The data derive from a study of blood T cell repertoires in COVID-19. Overall study: COVID-19 samples from acute and convalescent phases originated in the United States, Italy and Spain. PBMCs, B-cell-depleted T cells, or T cells were the source of the cDNA or gDNA that made up the material.

Authors' data handling: Researchers report that nucleated cell counts were estimated from reference gene primer amplification. TCRdb keeps only in-frame clones here, not all; method: immunoSEQ multiplex PCR. Clone size and V and J calls were adopted from that table, with D and trimming inferred from the DNA. The sample contains about 180,000 clones, about 88% of which appear only once. Between the trimmed V and J ends, which lost 1 base and 7 bases, there was a span of 20 bases. The CDR3 spans 16 residues. Germline CDR1 and CDR2: SGHAT and FQNNGV. The sequence was collected from a young man who had recovered from COVID-19. This sequence joins TRBV11-2 and TRBJ2-7; D perhaps matches TRBD1 (7 bases). Sequenced: peripheral blood. The CDR3, as DNA: TGTGCCAGCAGCTTAGCCCGATTCGTCAGGGGGGATGAGCAGTACTTC. It yields the protein CASSLARFVRGDEQYF.